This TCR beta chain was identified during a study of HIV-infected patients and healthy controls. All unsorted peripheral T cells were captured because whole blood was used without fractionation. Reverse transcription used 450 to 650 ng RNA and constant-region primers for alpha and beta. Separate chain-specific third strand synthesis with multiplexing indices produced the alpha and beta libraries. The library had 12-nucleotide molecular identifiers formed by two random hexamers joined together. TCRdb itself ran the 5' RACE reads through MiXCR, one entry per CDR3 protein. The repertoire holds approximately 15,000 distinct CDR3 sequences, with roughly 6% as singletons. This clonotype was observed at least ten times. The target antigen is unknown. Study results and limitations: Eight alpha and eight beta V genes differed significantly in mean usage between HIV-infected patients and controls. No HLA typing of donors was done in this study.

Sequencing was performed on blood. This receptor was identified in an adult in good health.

Here the CDR3 DNA reads TGTGCCAGCAGTGCCTGGACAGCCTTGAGTGTTCCCGACAACAACACAGATACGCAGTATTTT. Residues: CASSAWTALSVPDNNTDTQYF. The chain links TRBV12-3 or TRBV12-4 to TRBJ2-3, with TRBD1 as a possible D gene (6 bases). V dropped 5 bases and J dropped 2 bases, with 32 bases sitting between them. CDR3 length: 21 residues.